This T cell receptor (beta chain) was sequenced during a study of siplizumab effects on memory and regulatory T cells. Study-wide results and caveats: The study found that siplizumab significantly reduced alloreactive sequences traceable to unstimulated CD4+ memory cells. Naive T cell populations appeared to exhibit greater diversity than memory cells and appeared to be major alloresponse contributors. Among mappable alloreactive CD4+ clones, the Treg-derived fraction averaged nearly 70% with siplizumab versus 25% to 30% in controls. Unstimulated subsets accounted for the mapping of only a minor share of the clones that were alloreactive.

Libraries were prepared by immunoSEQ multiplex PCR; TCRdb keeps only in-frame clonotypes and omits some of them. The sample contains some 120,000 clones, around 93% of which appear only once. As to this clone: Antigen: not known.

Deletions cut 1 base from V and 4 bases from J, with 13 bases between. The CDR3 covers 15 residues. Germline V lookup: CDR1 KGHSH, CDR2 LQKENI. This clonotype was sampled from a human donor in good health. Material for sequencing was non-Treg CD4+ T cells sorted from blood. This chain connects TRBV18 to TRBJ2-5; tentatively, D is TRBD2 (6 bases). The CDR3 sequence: CASSPRGTRGETQYF. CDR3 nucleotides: TGTGCCAGCTCACCACGCGGGACGAGAGGAGAGACCCAGTACTTC.